These 11 T cell receptor beta chains were sequenced from one sample in a study of cytomegalovirus exposure and HLA in healthy donors. 60 Vbeta and 13 Jbeta primers were used in PCR. The assay was immunoSEQ multiplex PCR, and TCRdb's table has in-frame clones only and misses some. Counted here are under 200,000 clones, around 77% occurring once; the ten biggest clones make up 1%. Specimen: PBMCs. These receptors were taken from a woman aged 50 to 60 in good health and CMV-seropositive.

Comments on this clone: This CDR3 is also generated by other DNA sequences in the sample. V usage is TRBV18 and J usage is TRBJ1-5, with 7 bases that match TRBD1. J gave up 2 bases and V 3 bases, and 1 base lay outside the gene matches. The CDR3 extends over 14 amino acids. Germline V gene lookup returns CDR1 KGHSH and CDR2 LQKENI. The CDR3 DNA reads TGTGCCAGCTCACCTGGGACAGGCAATCAGCCCCAGCATTTT. This encodes CASSPGTGNQPQHF.

This sequence joins TRBV28 and TRBJ1-2; D is undetermined. The germline V and J ends were trimmed by 4 bases and 8 bases, with 14 bases remaining between them. The CDR3 has 13 residues. The germline CDR1 and CDR2 sequences are MDHEN and SYDVKM. The CDR3 here is CASSYLSERGYTF. In DNA form, the CDR3 reads TGTGCCAGCAGTTACCTTTCGGAGAGGGGCTACACCTTC.

The rearrangement links TRBV28 to TRBJ2-7; TRBD2 aligns across 10 bases. This CDR3 comprises 17 residues. V dropped 2 bases and J dropped 4; count of bases not matched to a gene: 11. CDR1 is MDHEN, CDR2 SYDVKM, per germline. The CDR3 DNA sequence: TGTGCCAGCAGTTTAAGGGGCCCAAGCGGGAGGGCGTACGAGCAGTACTTC. It translates to CASSLRGPSGRAYEQYF.

The chain has TRBV29-1 and TRBJ2-7, with a weak D call TRBD2 (7 bases). This CDR3 spans 15 amino acids. Germline V lookup: CDR1 SQVTM, CDR2 ANQGSEA. V was cut by 6 bases and J by 2 bases, with 20 bases left in between. This CDR3 is CSVAYWTRGAYEQYF. The CDR3 bases are TGCAGCGTCGCCTATTGGACTAGGGGGGCCTACGAGCAGTACTTC.

The chain couples TRBV6-1 to TRBJ1-5, with D possibly being TRBD1 (5 bases). This CDR3 region has 16 residues. Deletions cut 3 bases from V and 1 base from J, with 13 bases between. Germline CDR1 reads MNHNS; CDR2 reads SASEGT. CDR3 region: CASSDSRGRSNQPQHF. CDR3 coding DNA: TGTGCCAGCAGTGACAGTAGGGGCAGAAGCAATCAGCCCCAGCATTTT.

This rearrangement joins TRBV9 to TRBJ2-1; 9 positions agree with TRBD1. The CDR3 loop spans 15 amino acids. J gave up 7 bases and V 3 bases, and 8 bases lay outside the gene matches. Germline CDR1 SGDLS, CDR2 YYNGEE. CDR3 region: CASSGDRARLNEQFF. For the CDR3, the DNA is TGTGCCAGCAGCGGGGACAGGGCTAGGCTGAATGAGCAGTTCTTC. Combining the CDR3 with reference TRBV9 and TRBJ2-1 gives the whole variable domain DSGVTQTPKHLITATGQRVTLRCSPRSGDLSVYWYQQSLDQGLQFLIQYYNGEERAKGNILERFSAQQFPDLHSELNLSSLELGDSALYFCASSGDRARLNEQFFGPGTRLTVL.

As to this clone: The junction does not match germline at one end; this may be a read error. The rearrangement links TRBV18 to TRBJ2-2; the match to TRBD2 covers 9 bases. Per germline, CDR1 KGHSH and CDR2 LQKENI. The CDR3 extends over 17 amino acids. CDR3 coding DNA: TGTGCCAGCTCACCAGATTATAGCGGGGGATTCACCGAGGAGCTGTTTTTT. This sequence encodes CASSPDYSGGFTEELFF.

CDR3 in amino acids: CASRDRDGANVLTF. DNA for the CDR3: TGTGCCAGCAGGGACAGGGATGGGGCCAACGTCCTGACTTTC. The chain carries TRBV2 and TRBJ2-6, with 8 nucleotides matching TRBD1. The germline gives CDR1 SNHLY, CDR2 FYNNEI. The V gene end was trimmed by 6 bases and the J gene end by 3 bases; junction bases not matched to a gene: 1. There are 14 residues in the CDR3.

The chain has TRBV5-1 and TRBJ2-3, with D unclear. The CDR3 spans 13 residues. Germline V gene sequence: CDR1 SGHRS, CDR2 YFSETQ. Trimming cost V 5 bases and J 2 bases, with 9 bases left between them. In nucleotides, the CDR3 is TGCGCCAGCAGGTTACAGACCACAGATACGCAGTATTTT. Translating it yields CASRLQTTDTQYF.

In regard to this clone: At one end the junction does not follow the germline gene, possibly because of a read error. The chain has TRBV7-9 and TRBJ2-7; 7 positions agree with TRBD2. The CDR3 is made up of 15 amino acids. Germline-derived CDR1 and CDR2 are SEHNR and FQNEAQ (reference sequence). This CDR3 reads CSSSFEYGGAYEQYF. In nucleotides, the CDR3 is TGTTCCAGCAGCTTTGAGTATGGGGGGGCCTACGAGCAGTACTTC.

The chain employs TRBV30 and TRBJ2-2; 7 positions agree with TRBD2. The CDR3 totals 14 residues. V dropped 3 bases and J dropped 5; count of bases not matched to a gene: 6. Germline V gene sequence: CDR1 GTSNPN, CDR2 SVGIG (reference sequence). CDR3 sequence (DNA): TGTGCCTGGAGGGGTCTAGCGGATACCGGGGAGCTGTTTTTT. Protein product: CAWRGLADTGELFF.